The text below deals with one T cell receptor beta chain. Its antigen remains unknown. This sample is part of a study of shared clonotypes between healthy human individuals. Study information: Every donor yielded three CD4 naive, three CD4 memory, two CD8 naive and one CD8 memory plate. Study conclusions and caveats: Donor scarcity curtailed the genetic and exposure-history diversity represented herein. Generally, estimated richness proved larger in naive subsets than it did in memory subsets.

Naive CD8 populations comprised CD45RO-negative cells positively selected for CCR7, excluding terminally differentiated effector memory CD45RA+ cells. The authors ran the assay at deep level. Some clones are missing from TCRdb's copy, which holds only in-frame ones; the method was immunoSEQ multiplex PCR. The data hold some 2.1 million clones, with less than 95% observed a single time. CDR1 is SEHNR, CDR2 FQNEAQ, per germline (reference sequence). The CDR3 length is 16 residues. Trimming left V 3 bases short and J 4 bases short, with 16 bases between. Sequenced input: naive CD8+ T cells sorted from blood. This chain connects TRBV7-9 to TRBJ2-1; tentative D call: TRBD1 (6 bases). The sequence was obtained from a young man in good health. For the CDR3, the DNA is TGTGCCAGCAGCTTTACAGGGAGCCCGCCTTACAATGAGCAGTTCTTC. Amino acids: CASSFTGSPPYNEQFF.